The clone carrying this T cell receptor beta chain was recorded many times. The target antigen is unknown. This sample was taken from a study of T cells in Graves' hyperthyroidism and ophthalmopathy. From 10 ml of fresh peripheral blood, PBMCs were isolated. Study results and caveats: For ophthalmopathy, model prediction preceded onset by a median roughly 6.3 months.

The CDR3 is 12 residues long. V lost 1 base to trimming and J lost 4 bases, with 5 bases between them. CDR1 is LGHDT and CDR2 is YNNKEL in the germline V gene (reference sequence). Amplification yielded TCR beta CDR3 regions, with RNA transcripts as the source. The TCR CDR3 was amplified in a first-round RT-PCR using the HTBI primer set. TCRdb re-derived calls from the multiplex PCR reads in MiXCR, one entry per CDR3 protein. This table holds around 540,000 distinct CDR3 sequences, 15% to 20% found once. The material sequenced was blood. This clonotype was obtained from a woman aged 30 to 39 with Graves' ophthalmopathy. V and J are TRBV3-1 and TRBJ2-7; D remains ambiguous. The chain's CDR3 is CASSQASYEQYF. The CDR3 bases are TGTGCCAGCAGCCAAGCCTCATACGAGCAGTACTTC.